This is a list of T cell receptor beta chains from one sample in a study of OX40 agonist ivuxolimab in advanced cancers. The protocol was immunoSEQ multiplex PCR, while the TCRdb copy is restricted to in-frame clones and leaves out a portion. The table has over 55,000 clones, approximately 82% seen once; the top ten hold 2% to 3%. The sequencing here drew on CD4+ or CD8+ T cells sorted from blood, taken in a trial of the OX40 agonist ivuxolimab. These receptors were obtained from an adult with an advanced solid tumor such as melanoma, head and neck, liver or kidney cancer. Each CDR3 is given with its conserved first and last residue. The order of the fields is D gene, J gene, clone size, V gene, CDR3 DNA, CDR3 protein. D genes are given only for firm matches. Some rows have no size entry. The others give once, few or many, or a class for an expanded clone.

>TRBD1|TRBJ2-4|-|TRBV6-1
TGTGCCAGCAGGGGCAGGGGGATGGACATTCAGTACTTC
CASRGRGMDIQYF
>TRBD1|TRBJ1-1|-|TRBV14
TGTGCCAGCAGCCAAGTTTCACAGGGGAGAGCTTTCTTT
CASSQVSQGRAFF
>-|TRBJ2-7|-|TRBV20-1
TGCAGTGCCGACCGGAGGTACGAGCAGTACTTC
CSADRRYEQYF
>-|TRBJ2-1|-|TRBV6-5
TGTGCCAGCAGCCTTCAAGTGAGGGATGAGCAGTTCTTC
CASSLQVRDEQFF
>TRBD1|TRBJ2-7|-|TRBV6-1
TGTGCCAGCAGGCTCCGCCGACAGGGCCACTACGAGCAGTACTTC
CASRLRRQGHYEQYF
>-|TRBJ2-3|once|TRBV5-1
TGCGCCAGCAGCGCGGGTTCAGATACGCAGTATTTT
CASSAGSDTQYF
>-|TRBJ1-4|-|TRBV9
TGTGCCAGCAGCCCCCAGTGGGGGGAAAAACTGTTTTTT
CASSPQWGEKLFF
>TRBD1|TRBJ1-3|once|TRBV7-2
TGTGCCAGCAGCTTACAGGGGGCGCAAGGAAACACCATATATTTT
CASSLQGAQGNTIYF
>-|TRBJ1-5|once|TRBV19
TGTGCCACCACTGGAGGGGGCAATCAGCCCCAGCATTTT
CATTGGGNQPQHF
>TRBD1|TRBJ1-2|-|TRBV19
TGTGCCAGTAGTATAGGCTGGACAGGGGACTATGGCTACACCTTC
CASSIGWTGDYGYTF
>-|TRBJ2-1|-|TRBV7-3
TGTGCCAGCAGCTCCACCGGAGGGACTAATGAGCAGTTCTTC
CASSSTGGTNEQFF
>-|TRBJ1-2|-|TRBV5-5
TGTGCCAGCAGCTGGGACGTCCGGAAGAGCTATGGCTACACCTTC
CASSWDVRKSYGYTF
>-|TRBJ1-5|-|TRBV6-6
TGTGCCAGCAACACGGGGAAGACCAATCAGCCCCAGCATTTT
CASNTGKTNQPQHF